Each of the 18 T cell receptor beta chains below was sequenced from the same sample in a study of shared clonotypes between healthy human individuals. Profiling relied on immunoSEQ multiplex PCR, and the TCRdb table lists in-frame clones only, not all of them. The sample lists about 1.1 million clones, approximately 78% occurring once. The sequencing input was memory CD4+ T cells from PBMCs. Documented subset: CD45RA-negative fraction. All receptors come from a man aged 18 to 29 in good health. Some clones in this sample may be carry-over from other donors' samples.

The chain combines TRBV19 with TRBJ2-5, with 16 bases aligning to TRBD2. CDR1 LNHDA and CDR2 SQIVND come from the germline V gene (reference sequence). The junction had 1 base not matched to a gene; V was cut back by 6 bases and J by 3 bases. The CDR3 is 15 amino acids. The CDR3 DNA is TGTGCCAGTAGGGGACTAGCGGGAGGGGAAGAGACCCAGTACTTC. Translating gives CASRGLAGGEETQYF.

CDR3 protein: CASSRGSYSPEQYF. The CDR3 DNA sequence: TGTGCCAGCAGCCGAGGGTCCTATTCCCCCGAGCAGTACTTC. The J gene is TRBJ2-7, the V gene TRBV28, with D perhaps TRBD2 (5 bases). Germline CDR1 reads MDHEN; CDR2 reads SYDVKM. The V end lost 6 bases, the J end lost 6 bases, and 18 bases lay between the germline ends. The CDR3 has 14 residues.

The genes are TRBV28 and TRBJ2-4, with D possibly TRBD2 on 6 matching bases. The CDR3 runs 17 residues. V was shortened by 1 base and J by 8 bases, with 21 bases between the two germline ends. The germline V gene encodes CDR1 MDHEN and CDR2 SYDVKM. The CDR3 region is CASSLLGGGTGGHIQYF. The CDR3 DNA reads as TGTGCCAGCAGTTTATTGGGTGGGGGGACCGGCGGCCACATTCAGTACTTC.

The rearrangement joins TRBV7-9 to TRBJ2-1, with no clear D. CDR1 SEHNR and CDR2 FQNEAQ come from the germline V gene (reference sequence). The CDR3 is made up of 13 amino acids. V lost 0 bases, J lost 10 bases, and 10 bases lay in between. This CDR3 is CASSLAGGLEQFF. CDR3 bases: TGTGCCAGCAGCTTAGCAGGCGGTCTAGAGCAGTTCTTC. The full variable domain, in which reference TRBV7-9 and TRBJ2-1 provide the parts outside the CDR3, is DTGVSQNPRHKITKRGQNVTFRCDPISEHNRLYWYRQTLGQGPEFLTYFQNEAQLEKSRLLSDRFSAERPKGSFSTLEIQRTEQGDSAMYLCASSLAGGLEQFFGPGTRLTVL.

This clone was observed once. The chain employs TRBV2 and TRBJ1-3, with a weak D call TRBD1 (5 bases). The V end was cut by 5 bases, the J end by 0 bases, with 8 bases between. The CDR3 has 14 residues. Germline CDR1 SNHLY, CDR2 FYNNEI. For the CDR3, the DNA is TGTGCCAGCAGTCTAAGGGGCTCTGGAAACACCATATATTTT. Translated: CASSLRGSGNTIYF.

This clone has only a few counts. The chain uses TRBV7-9 and TRBJ1-1; D might be TRBD1 (5 bases). V was trimmed by 2 bases and J by 1 base, leaving 8 bases between them. The V gene's germline CDR1 is SEHNR and CDR2 FQNEAQ (reference sequence). This CDR3 contains 14 residues. The CDR3 protein is CASSLSGWNTEAFF. The CDR3 DNA sequence: TGTGCCAGCAGCTTATCAGGGTGGAACACTGAAGCTTTCTTT.

The chain couples TRBV28 to TRBJ2-3; no reliable D call. The V gene's germline CDR1 is MDHEN and CDR2 SYDVKM. The V end was cut by 1 base, the J end by 7 bases, with 6 bases between. This CDR3 has 12 amino acids. The CDR3 region has the DNA TGTGCCAGCAGTTTATTCGTATATACGCAGTATTTT. Translating it yields CASSLFVYTQYF. The full variable domain, its missing parts supplied by reference TRBV28 and TRBJ2-3, is DVKVTQSSRYLVKRTGEKVFLECVQDMDHENMFWYRQDPGLGLRLIYFSYDVKMKEKGDIPEGYSVSREKKERFSLILESASTNQTSMYLCASSLFVYTQYFGPGTRLTVL.

The chain carries TRBV9 and TRBJ2-5; D ambiguous. Germline-derived CDR1 and CDR2 are SGDLS and YYNGEE. The CDR3 is made up of 16 amino acids. V was trimmed by 1 base and J by 5 bases, leaving 18 bases between them. CDR3 nucleotide sequence: TGTGCCAGCAGCGTACATTCGTCACGGGCGTTGGAGACCCAGTACTTC. Translating gives CASSVHSSRALETQYF.

This clone appeared a single time. The genes are TRBV7-9 and TRBJ2-7; a possible D gene is TRBD2 (5 bases). The CDR3 runs 13 residues. Germline CDR1 is SEHNR and CDR2 is FQNEAQ (reference sequence). V was trimmed by 5 bases and J by 5 bases, leaving 13 bases between them. The CDR3 loop reads CASSPTGNNEQYF. CDR3 coding DNA: TGTGCCAGCAGCCCCACGGGGAACAACGAGCAGTACTTC.

V usage is TRBV5-4 and J usage is TRBJ1-5; D perhaps matches TRBD1 (5 bases). There are 15 residues in the CDR3. Trimming removed 4 bases at V and 7 bases at J, with 18 bases between. Germline CDR1 is SGHNT and CDR2 is YYREEE (reference sequence). CDR3 DNA sequence: TGTGCCAGCAGCAACGGGGGGGGTATAGGACAGCCCCAGCATTTT. As protein: CASSNGGGIGQPQHF.

The chain links TRBV6-6 to TRBJ2-7, with no clear D. CDR1 MNHNY and CDR2 SVGAGI come from the germline V gene (reference sequence). The CDR3 is 14 residues long. V shed 6 bases and J shed 7 bases, with 19 bases lying between them. The CDR3 bases are TGTGCCAGCAGGTTCCAGAGACTGGCCTGGGAGCAGTACTTC. It translates to CASRFQRLAWEQYF.

This chain links TRBV7-9 with TRBJ2-3, with D possibly being TRBD2 (6 bases). V was trimmed by 8 bases and J by 5 bases, leaving 23 bases between them. Germline-derived CDR1 and CDR2 are SEHNR and FQNEAQ (reference sequence). The CDR3 has 16 residues. CDR3 loop: CASALGYGSFGDTQYF. CDR3 bases: TGTGCCAGCGCCTTAGGGTACGGGAGCTTCGGAGATACGCAGTATTTT.

This clone has just one count. The V gene is TRBV7-6, the J gene TRBJ2-7, with 12 positions matching TRBD2. V was clipped by 5 bases and J by 1 base; unmatched bases: 6. CDR1 SGHVS and CDR2 FNYEAQ come from the germline V gene. The CDR3 extends over 16 amino acids. For the CDR3, the DNA is TGTGCCAGCAGCCCTAGGACTAGCGGGACGTCCTACGAGCAGTACTTC. As protein: CASSPRTSGTSYEQYF.

This rearrangement joins TRBV7-2 to TRBJ2-5; 8 positions agree with TRBD2. V lost 1 base to trimming and J lost 5 bases; unmatched junction nucleotides: 12. There are 17 residues in the CDR3. Germline CDR1 SGHTA, CDR2 FQGNSA. CDR3: CASSLGSGWVAGETQYF. Written as DNA, the CDR3 is TGTGCCAGCAGCTTAGGTTCGGGTTGGGTAGCGGGGGAGACCCAGTACTTC.

This clone was observed once. V is TRBV30 and J is TRBJ1-4, with D unresolved. V lost 3 bases and J lost 5, with 10 bases in between. This CDR3 contains 13 residues. CDR1 is GTSNPN, CDR2 SVGIG, per germline (reference sequence). The CDR3 sequence is CAWSGSRNEKLFF. The DNA for the CDR3 is TGTGCCTGGAGCGGGAGTCGAAATGAAAAACTGTTTTTT.

About this clone: The same CDR3 is also encoded by other DNA sequences in this sample. The chain carries TRBV5-1 and TRBJ2-1; 8 bases are a match to TRBD1. The germline V gene has CDR1 SGHRS and CDR2 YFSETQ. V gave up 0 bases and J gave up 9 bases; unmatched junction bases: 5. There are 14 residues in the CDR3. DNA of the CDR3: TGCGCCAGCAGCTTGGAGCAGGGGGCGCGTGAGCAGTTCTTC. Translated: CASSLEQGAREQFF.

This chain connects TRBV30 to TRBJ2-4; D not certain. CDR3 length equals 13 residues. CDR1 is GTSNPN and CDR2 is SVGIG in the germline V gene (reference sequence). Between the trimmed V and J ends, which lost 0 bases and 9 bases, there was a span of 12 bases. The CDR3: CAWSVSDGRIQYF. In DNA, the CDR3 is TGTGCCTGGAGTGTATCCGACGGACGCATTCAGTACTTC.

The V call is TRBV15, the J call TRBJ2-7; 10 bases fit TRBD2. There are 18 residues in the CDR3. Trimming took 6 bases from V and 5 from J; bases not matched to a gene: 19. In germline, CDR1 is LNHNV, CDR2 YYDKDF (reference sequence). The CDR3 is CATRRINGLAGEVNEQYF. DNA for the CDR3: TGTGCCACCAGACGTATCAATGGGCTAGCGGGAGAAGTTAACGAGCAGTACTTC.